The present T cell receptor (beta chain) was sequenced within a study of beta chain features in type 1 diabetes. Study outcomes and limitations: Sampled from patients, naive, central memory and Treg TCRB repertoires appeared more similar than those sampled from healthy donors. In every one of the four CD4+ subsets, TCRB CDR3s were moderately but significantly shorter in Type 1 diabetes patients.

cDNA synthesis used the whole RNA isolate, giving expressed TCRB sequences. Clones were read by immunoSEQ multiplex PCR, and TCRdb kept only the in-frame ones, dropping some. Of about 370,000 clones in the sample, around 10% were seen once. This clone came up a few times. The antigen remains unidentified. The CDR3 is 14 residues long. Per germline, CDR1 ENHRY and CDR2 SYGVKD. J lost 3 bases, V lost 11 bases, and 11 bases had no gene match. The sequenced material came from central memory CD4+ T cells from blood. The sequence was obtained from a man aged 30 to 39 with type 1 diabetes. The rearrangement links TRBV10-3 to TRBJ1-1, with TRBD1 identical over 8 bases. CDR3 bases: TGTGCCTCCTCTTCTCAGGGGGCGGACACTGAAGCTTTCTTT. Protein sequence: CASSSQGADTEAFF.